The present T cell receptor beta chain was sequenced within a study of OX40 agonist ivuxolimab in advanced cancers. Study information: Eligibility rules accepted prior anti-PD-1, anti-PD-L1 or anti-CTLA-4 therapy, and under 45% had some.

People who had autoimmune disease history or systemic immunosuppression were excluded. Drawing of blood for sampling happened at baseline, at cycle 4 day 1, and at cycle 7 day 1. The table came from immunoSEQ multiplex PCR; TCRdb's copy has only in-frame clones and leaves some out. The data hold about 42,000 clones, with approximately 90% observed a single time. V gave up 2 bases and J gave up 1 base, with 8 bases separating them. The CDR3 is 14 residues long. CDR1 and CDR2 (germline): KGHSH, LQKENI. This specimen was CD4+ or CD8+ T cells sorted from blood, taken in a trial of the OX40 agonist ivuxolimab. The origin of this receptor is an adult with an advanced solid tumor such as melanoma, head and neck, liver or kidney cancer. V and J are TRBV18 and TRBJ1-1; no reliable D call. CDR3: CASSPYPSNTEAFF. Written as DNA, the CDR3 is TGTGCCAGCTCACCATACCCTTCGAACACTGAAGCTTTCTTT.